One and the same sample provided the 14 T cell receptor beta chains below, sequenced in a study of OX40 agonist ivuxolimab in advanced cancers. The repertoire was sequenced with immunoSEQ multiplex PCR; TCRdb's copy has only in-frame clones and lacks some. Of tens of thousands of clones listed, around 86% are singletons. The sample in question was CD4+ or CD8+ T cells sorted from blood, obtained in a trial of the OX40 agonist ivuxolimab. These receptor sequences come from an adult with an advanced solid tumor such as melanoma, head and neck, liver or kidney cancer.

V gene TRBV6-6 combines with J gene TRBJ2-3; TRBD1 might be the D (6 bases). V was trimmed by 7 bases and J by 2 bases, leaving 10 bases between them. Germline assignment: CDR1 MNHNY and CDR2 SVGAGI (reference sequence). CDR3 length: 13 amino acids. The CDR3 nucleotides read TGTGCCAGCAACAACAGGGCCACAGATACGCAGTATTTT. Protein product: CASNNRATDTQYF.

The V call is TRBV5-4, the J call TRBJ2-5, with 10 bases fitting TRBD1. The ends lost 4 bases at V and 5 bases at J; junction bases unmatched: 8. The CDR3 consists of 15 residues. Germline V gene sequence: CDR1 SGHNT, CDR2 YYREEE (reference sequence). In DNA form, the CDR3 reads TGTGCCAGCAGCACCCCGACAGGGGGCTGGGAGACCCAGTACTTC. Encoded protein: CASSTPTGGWETQYF.

The rearrangement links TRBV6-5 to TRBJ2-7; TRBD2 matches at 11 bases. The V and J ends lost 7 bases and 0 bases, in that order; junction bases with no gene match: 5. The CDR3 consists of 15 residues. Per the germline V gene, CDR1 is MNHEY and CDR2 is SVGAGI. CDR3 in DNA: TGTGCCAGCACTTTGGGACTAGCGGACTCCTACGAGCAGTACTTC. Translation: CASTLGLADSYEQYF.

The chain is built from TRBV30 and TRBJ2-1; D might be TRBD1 or TRBD2, each matching 5 bases. The germline V gene has CDR1 GTSNPN and CDR2 SVGIG (reference sequence). The CDR3 consists of 13 residues. V gave up 3 bases and J gave up 9 bases, with 15 bases separating them. The CDR3 protein is CAWREVSGGEQFF. In DNA, the CDR3 is TGTGCCTGGAGGGAAGTTAGTGGGGGTGAGCAGTTCTTC.

This clone was seen only a few times. This chain connects TRBV5-4 to TRBJ2-1; perhaps TRBD1 as D (6 bases). Deletions cut 4 bases from V and 6 bases from J, with 11 bases between. The CDR3 consists of 13 residues. Germline CDR1 and CDR2: SGHNT and YYREEE (reference sequence). The CDR3 DNA reads TGTGCCAGCAGCACAGGACAGCTCAATGAGCAGTTCTTC. This translates into CASSTGQLNEQFF.

V usage is TRBV4-2 and J usage is TRBJ1-1, with unresolved D. Germline values: CDR1 LGHNA, CDR2 YNFKEQ. V lost 2 bases and J 6 bases, leaving 13 bases between the germline ends. The CDR3 has 14 residues. The CDR3 DNA reads TGTGCCAGCAGCCAACCCCCGGGAGTCCCTGAAGCTTTCTTT. Translated, it gives CASSQPPGVPEAFF.

The rearrangement joins TRBV19 to TRBJ1-4; 11 positions agree with TRBD1. The CDR3 runs 15 residues. Per the germline V gene, CDR1 is LNHDA and CDR2 is SQIVND (reference sequence). V trimming: 4 bases; J trimming: 5 bases; junction bases outside the gene matches: 3. Here the CDR3 reads CASSTRTGGNEKLFF. CDR3 in DNA: TGTGCCAGTAGTACAAGGACAGGGGGCAATGAAAAACTGTTTTTT.

The rearrangement links TRBV5-6 to TRBJ2-4, with D possibly being TRBD1 or TRBD2 (5 bases each). Germline CDR1 SGHDT, CDR2 YYEEEE. Trimming pared 5 bases from V and 5 bases from J, leaving 14 bases between. The CDR3 consists of 14 residues. This CDR3 is CASRAWGRENIQYF. CDR3 sequence (DNA): TGTGCCAGCAGGGCGTGGGGACGCGAAAACATTCAGTACTTC.

The gene calls are TRBV27 and TRBJ2-7; D ambiguous. The CDR3 extends over 15 amino acids. V was shortened by 2 bases and J by 0 bases, with 11 bases between the two germline ends. Germline CDR1 and CDR2: MNHEY and SMNVEV (reference sequence). The CDR3 DNA is TGTGCCAGCAGTTTAAAGGGCCCCTTCTCCTACGAGCAGTACGTC. It is translated as CASSLKGPFSYEQYV.

The V gene is TRBV10-3, the J gene TRBJ1-2; D is uncertain. Germline-derived CDR1 and CDR2 are ENHRY and SYGVKD. CDR3 length: 14 amino acids. The V and J ends lost 1 base and 2 bases respectively, with 8 bases between them. The CDR3 sequence: CAISEYVGNYGYTF. CDR3 in DNA: TGTGCCATCAGTGAGTACGTGGGGAACTATGGCTACACCTTC.

The chain uses TRBV7-7 and TRBJ2-3; a weak D match, TRBD2 (5 bases). CDR1 and CDR2 from the germline V gene are SSHAT and FNYEAQ (reference sequence). The CDR3 sequence is 12 residues long. The V end was cut by 6 bases, the J end by 6 bases, with 10 bases between. This CDR3 is CASSGESDTQYF. The DNA of the CDR3 is TGTGCCAGCAGTGGGGAGTCGGATACGCAGTATTTT.

The gene calls are TRBV29-1 and TRBJ1-2; D is perhaps TRBD1 (6 bases). Germline lookup yields CDR1 SQVTM and CDR2 ANQGSEA. V gave up 7 bases and J gave up 2 bases, with 17 bases separating them. The CDR3 is made up of 14 amino acids. CDR3 sequence: CSGQGSGGNYGYTF. Here the CDR3 DNA reads TGCAGCGGGCAGGGTTCGGGGGGCAACTATGGCTACACCTTC.

As for this clone: Other DNA sequences within the sample encode an identical CDR3. The CDR3 DNA reads TGCGCCAGCAGCTTGAGTAGCGGAGCCAACGTCCTGACTTTC. This codes for CASSLSSGANVLTF. The chain carries TRBV5-1 and TRBJ2-6, with D perhaps matching TRBD2 (6 bases). There are 14 residues in the CDR3. Germline-derived CDR1 and CDR2 are SGHRS and YFSETQ. Trimming cost V 1 base and J 7 bases, with 9 bases left between them.

The V call is TRBV9, the J call TRBJ2-1; 8 nucleotides agree with TRBD1. This CDR3 region has 16 residues. Trimming removed 4 bases from V and 2 bases from J; junction bases left unmatched: 8. Per the germline V gene, CDR1 is SGDLS and CDR2 is YYNGEE. The CDR3 loop reads CASSPRTGRTYNEQFF. In nucleotides, the CDR3 is TGTGCCAGCAGCCCCCGGACAGGGCGCACCTACAATGAGCAGTTCTTC.